This TCR beta chain was observed in a study of blood T cell repertoires in COVID-19. CDR3 length equals 15 residues. CDR1 is KGHSH, CDR2 LQKENI, per germline. The V and J ends lost 0 bases and 0 bases respectively, with 8 bases between them. Original methodology: Using reference gene primer amplification, nucleated cell counts were estimated. Generated by immunoSEQ multiplex PCR, the TCRdb table keeps only in-frame clones and is missing some. V and J calls and clone size come straight from that table; D and trimming were deduced from the DNA. The sample has about 27,000 clones; 65% to 90% are singletons.

Sequenced: peripheral blood. This sequence originates from a man aged 70 or older with active COVID-19. V and J are TRBV18 and TRBJ1-2; maybe TRBD1 (5 bases). The DNA of the CDR3 is TGTGCCAGCTCACCACCGCAGGGATCTAACTATGGCTACACCTTC. This codes for CASSPPQGSNYGYTF.